The present entry profiles one TCR beta chain with its context. This entry comes from a study of blood T cell repertoires in COVID-19. Trimming pared 3 bases from V and 0 bases from J, leaving 9 bases between. Germline values: CDR1 SGHNT, CDR2 YYREEE (reference sequence). CDR3 length: 14 amino acids. In the original analysis: From reference gene primer amplification, estimates of nucleated cell counts were derived. This table comes from immunoSEQ multiplex PCR, and its TCRdb copy is limited to in-frame clones, with some not included. V and J calls and clone size are copied from that table; D and trimming were computed from the DNA. The sample yields more than 65,000 clones, around 90% seen once.

The sample comprised peripheral blood. This receptor was obtained from a man between 60 and 75 years old with acute or convalescent COVID-19. The chain uses TRBV5-4 and TRBJ1-1; no reliable D call. CDR3 DNA: TGTGCCAGCAGCTCCACCGGGATGAACACTGAAGCTTTCTTT. Its protein product is CASSSTGMNTEAFF.